This paragraph covers one T cell receptor (beta chain) sequence. V was clipped by 0 bases and J by 4 bases, with 11 bases between them. The CDR3 loop spans 14 amino acids. Germline lookup yields CDR1 SGHDT and CDR2 YYEEEE. Assay: immunoSEQ multiplex PCR; the TCRdb copy retains only in-frame clones and omits some. The table includes tens of thousands of clones, about 88% detected once. The sample is drawn from a study of OX40 agonist ivuxolimab in advanced cancers. On the study more broadly: Patients received intravenous ivuxolimab every 2 weeks at 0.01 to 10 mg/kg.

V is TRBV5-6 and J is TRBJ2-7, with D perhaps matching TRBD2 (6 bases). The material sequenced was CD4+ or CD8+ T cells sorted from blood, taken in a trial of the OX40 agonist ivuxolimab. The receptor's source is an adult with an advanced solid tumor such as melanoma, head and neck, liver or kidney cancer. The CDR3 DNA reads as TGTGCCAGCAGCTTGGGGACTACGCCTTACGAGCAGTACTTC. Translation gives CASSLGTTPYEQYF.